The 26 T cell receptor beta chains below come from one sample, sequenced in a study of CD8+CD57+ T cells in acquired aplastic anemia. TCR beta VDJ and CDR3 profiles were obtained from a genomic DNA template. In TCRdb, the reads were re-called with MiXCR into one record per CDR3 protein. The repertoire holds around 150,000 distinct CDR3 sequences, with 60% to 80% as singletons. Sequenced patients had shown CD8+CD57+ cell expansion by flow cytometry. Material for sequencing was sorted CD4+, CD8+, or CD8+CD57+ T cells (not recorded which) from PBMCs. All receptors come from a human donor with aplastic anemia.

In this sample, this clonotype turned up many times. The chain is built from TRBV7-8 and TRBJ2-1, with 15 bases that match TRBD2. The CDR3 spans 17 residues. Germline CDR1 reads SGHVS; CDR2 reads FQNEAQ. The ends lost 3 bases at V and 8 bases at J; junction bases unmatched: 8. CDR3 nucleotide sequence: TGTGCCAGCAGCTTCCACGGACTAGCGGGGGGGCAGCATGAGCAGTTCTTC. Amino acid sequence: CASSFHGLAGGQHEQFF.

As concerns this clonotype: A much more abundant neighbour one base away suggests this may be a read error. This sequence joins TRBV11-2 and TRBJ1-6; 7 bases are a match to TRBD1. The CDR3 is made up of 15 amino acids. Trimming removed 2 bases from V and 8 bases from J; junction bases left unmatched: 6. Germline V gene lookup returns CDR1 SGHAT and CDR2 FQNNGV. The CDR3 spells CASSLTGVKDSPLHF. In nucleotides, the CDR3 is TGTGCCAGCAGCTTAACAGGGGTTAAGGATTCACCCCTCCACTTT.

In DNA, the CDR3 is TGTGCCAGCAGCTTATCATCAGGGGGCGCAGGCACAGATACGCAGTATTTT. Protein product: CASSLSSGGAGTDTQYF. V and J are TRBV7-3 and TRBJ2-3; 8 bases align to TRBD1. CDR3 length equals 17 residues. Germline V gene data show CDR1 as SGHTA and CDR2 as FQGTGA. Trimming at V came to 2 bases and at J to 1 base, leaving 8 bases not matched to a gene.

The gene calls are TRBV29-1 and TRBJ1-5, with D possibly matching TRBD1 (6 bases). Deletions cut 5 bases from V and 2 bases from J, with 13 bases between. Germline V lookup: CDR1 SQVTM, CDR2 ANQGSEA. The CDR3 totals 14 residues. The CDR3 DNA is TGCAGCGTTACTACAGGGTTCGGCAATCAGCCCCAGCATTTT. It translates to CSVTTGFGNQPQHF.

The count of this clonotype is one. The chain has TRBV5-1 and TRBJ1-1; D is uncertain. Trimming stripped 1 base from V and 1 base from J, with 8 bases between. This CDR3 region has 14 residues. Germline-derived CDR1 and CDR2 are SGHRS and YFSETQ. CDR3 sequence: CASSLIGGNTEAFF. The CDR3 DNA sequence: TGCGCCAGCAGCTTGATAGGCGGGAACACTGAAGCTTTCTTT.

CDR3 region: CASTIRGALSDTQYF. CDR3 coding DNA: TGTGCCAGCACGATAAGGGGGGCGCTTTCAGATACGCAGTATTTT. V gene TRBV7-3 combines with J gene TRBJ2-3; D may match TRBD1 or TRBD2 (6 bases each). The CDR3 runs 15 residues. V was cut by 7 bases and J by 4 bases, with 18 bases left in between. CDR1 and CDR2 from the germline V gene are SGHTA and FQGTGA.

The chain uses TRBV11-1 and TRBJ2-2; 8 bases fit TRBD1. Trimming at V came to 3 bases and at J to 4 bases, leaving 4 bases not matched to a gene. This CDR3 contains 15 residues. The germline gives CDR1 SGHAT, CDR2 FQDESV (reference sequence). The CDR3 reads CASSFQGAGTGELFF. In DNA form, the CDR3 reads TGTGCCAGCAGCTTTCAGGGGGCGGGCACCGGGGAGCTGTTTTTT.

The chain couples TRBV6-5 to TRBJ1-6; perhaps TRBD1 as D (5 bases). The CDR3 has 13 residues. V dropped 7 bases and J dropped 7 bases, with 11 bases sitting between them. CDR1 and CDR2 from the germline V gene are MNHEY and SVGAGI. DNA of the CDR3: TGTGCCAGCACCTGGACACCGAATTCACCCCTCCACTTT. Protein sequence: CASTWTPNSPLHF.

V is TRBV14 and J is TRBJ2-1, with TRBD1 as a possible D gene (5 bases). The CDR3 consists of 14 residues. V was shortened by 1 base and J by 3 bases, with 7 bases between the two germline ends. The germline V gene encodes CDR1 SGHDN and CDR2 FVKESK. The CDR3, as DNA: TGTGCCAGCAGCCAAGGGGGCAGCTACAATGAGCAGTTCTTC. Its translation: CASSQGGSYNEQFF.

V gene TRBV24-1 combines with J gene TRBJ2-1; 9 nucleotides align to TRBD2. CDR1 and CDR2 (germline): KGHDR, SFDVKD. V shed 3 bases, J shed 8 bases, and the junction held 7 bases outside the gene matches. The CDR3 loop spans 15 amino acids. The DNA of the CDR3 is TGTGCCACCAGTGATCATCGGACTAGCGTGGATGAGCAGTTCTTC. Translated, it gives CATSDHRTSVDEQFF.

The chain recombines TRBV2 with TRBJ2-5; D remains unclear. The CDR3 sequence is 12 residues long. The germline CDR1 and CDR2 sequences are SNHLY and FYNNEI. With 4 bases removed from V and 2 bases from J, the gap between germline ends came to 5 bases. The CDR3 DNA sequence: TGTGCCAGCAGTGTAGGGCAAGAGACCCAGTACTTC. Its translation is CASSVGQETQYF.

The chain links TRBV5-1 to TRBJ2-7, with a weak D call TRBD1 (5 bases). Germline CDR1 and CDR2: SGHRS and YFSETQ. The CDR3 extends over 14 amino acids. Trimming removed 4 bases at V and 3 bases at J, with 14 bases between. The chain's CDR3 is CASSRGTENYEQYF. Here the CDR3 DNA reads TGCGCCAGCAGCAGGGGTACAGAAAACTACGAGCAGTACTTC.

The chain couples TRBV20-1 to TRBJ1-1; D possibly corresponds to TRBD1 (6 bases). V was clipped by 6 bases and J by 5 bases, with 19 bases between them. CDR3 length: 14 residues. Per the germline V gene, CDR1 is DFQATT and CDR2 is SNEGSKA (reference sequence). The CDR3 DNA is TGCAGTGCGTCAGCGGGGGGCCCAGGGACTGAAGCTTTCTTT. Amino acids: CSASAGGPGTEAFF.

The chain carries TRBV28 and TRBJ2-5; 10 nucleotides align to TRBD2. V gave up 10 bases and J gave up 12 bases; unmatched junction bases: 8. There are 11 residues in the CDR3. The V gene's germline CDR1 is MDHEN and CDR2 SYDVKM. The CDR3 reads CATGTSAREYF. In DNA, the CDR3 is TGTGCCACGGGGACTAGCGCTCGAGAGTACTTC. Together with reference TRBV28 and TRBJ2-5, the CDR3 gives the full variable domain: DVKVTQSSRYLVKRTGEKVFLECVQDMDHENMFWYRQDPGLGLRLIYFSYDVKMKEKGDIPEGYSVSREKKERFSLILESASTNQTSMYLCATGTSAREYFGPGTRLLVL.

The rearrangement links TRBV20-1 to TRBJ2-3; 8 bases line up with TRBD2. The CDR3 extends over 11 amino acids. The trim removed 7 bases at V and 14 bases at J, leaving 11 bases unmatched. Germline-derived CDR1 and CDR2 are DFQATT and SNEGSKA (reference sequence). The CDR3 region has the DNA TGCAGTGTTAGGTCCAGCGGGAGTCCGTATTTT. This codes for CSVRSSGSPYF.

The table lists this clonotype with a count of one. The chain combines TRBV5-1 with TRBJ2-7; the match to TRBD1 covers 7 bases. The V gene end was trimmed by 3 bases and the J gene end by 2 bases; junction bases not matched to a gene: 5. The CDR3 is made up of 14 amino acids. Looked up from germline, CDR1 is SGHRS and CDR2 is YFSETQ. The CDR3 DNA reads as TGCGCCAGCAGCTCGGGACAGCCCCCCTACGAGCAGTACTTC. Amino acid sequence: CASSSGQPPYEQYF.

Worth noting for this clonotype: The germline gene is not matched at one end of the junction; a read error may be the cause. V and J are TRBV7-7 and TRBJ1-3, with D perhaps matching TRBD1 (5 bases). Germline CDR1 is SSHAT and CDR2 is FNYEAQ (reference sequence). This CDR3 spans 13 amino acids. The CDR3 here is CASSLGPANTIYF. CDR3 nucleotides: TGTGCTAGCAGCTTGGGGCCCGCCAATACCATATATTTT.

CDR3 in DNA: TGTGCCAGCAGCCTTAATCTAGCGGGAGAAGCAGATACGCAGTATTTT. Amino acid sequence: CASSLNLAGEADTQYF. This chain joins TRBV7-9 and TRBJ2-3; 10 bases match TRBD2. CDR1 is SEHNR, CDR2 FQNEAQ, per germline (reference sequence). The CDR3 runs 16 residues. J gave up 4 bases and V 5 bases, and 9 bases lay outside the gene matches.

The chain has TRBV7-8 and TRBJ2-3, with D possibly being TRBD2 (5 bases). From germline, CDR1 is SGHVS and CDR2 FQNEAQ. The CDR3 contains 15 residues. V lost 5 bases, J lost 0 bases, and 12 bases lay in between. The CDR3 loop reads CASSPGPGSTDTQYF. For the CDR3, the DNA is TGTGCCAGCAGCCCCGGTCCGGGGAGCACAGATACGCAGTATTTT.

With respect to this clonotype: The DNA is left out, because the CDR3 cannot be placed on it with certainty; the CDR3 is given as TCRdb lists it. This chain joins TRBV20-1 and TRBJ1-5; the D call TRBD1 from the table was never checked on the DNA. From its first to its last residue, the CDR3 has 13 amino acids. Germline CDR1 reads DFQATT; CDR2 reads SNEGSKA (reference sequence). CDR3 sequence: CSTSGDSNQPQHF.

The genes are TRBV6-1 and TRBJ2-7; D call uncertain. This CDR3 comprises 15 residues. CDR1 and CDR2 (germline): MNHNS, SASEGT. The V end was cut by 1 base, the J end by 0 bases, with 10 bases between. CDR3 loop: CASSEEVGSSYEQYF. CDR3 DNA: TGTGCCAGCAGTGAAGAGGTTGGCAGCTCCTACGAGCAGTACTTC.

The chain links TRBV6-4 to TRBJ1-1, with no clear D. The CDR3 length is 16 residues. Trimming took off 5 bases at V and 4 bases at J, with 20 bases between the two ends. The germline V gene encodes CDR1 MRHNA and CDR2 SNTAGT. In DNA form, the CDR3 reads TGTGCCAGCAGTTACGGTGAGTCCGAATGGAGCACTGAAGCTTTCTTT. Translating it yields CASSYGESEWSTEAFF.

This chain connects TRBV7-3 to TRBJ1-1; D gene uncertain. V dropped 5 bases and J dropped 1 base, with 8 bases sitting between them. CDR1 is SGHTA, CDR2 FQGTGA, per germline. The CDR3 sequence is 13 residues long. The CDR3 region is CASSEQKNTEAFF. The CDR3 DNA reads as TGTGCCAGCAGCGAACAGAAGAACACTGAAGCTTTCTTT.

The rearrangement joins TRBV19 to TRBJ1-2; D gene uncertain. V was pared by 1 base and J by 5 bases, with 5 bases between. There are 12 residues in the CDR3. CDR1 is LNHDA, CDR2 SQIVND, per germline (reference sequence). Here the CDR3 DNA reads TGTGCCAGTAGTATAGTAGGGTATGGCTACACCTTC. As protein: CASSIVGYGYTF.

The chain is built from TRBV2 and TRBJ2-5, with D uncertain. The CDR3 extends over 14 amino acids. V was pared by 1 base and J by 5 bases, with 11 bases between. Germline V gives CDR1 SNHLY, CDR2 FYNNEI. The CDR3 protein is CASSEEQFGETQYF. The DNA of the CDR3 is TGTGCCAGCAGTGAAGAACAATTCGGGGAGACCCAGTACTTC.

This chain joins TRBV5-6 and TRBJ2-3; 8 bases fit TRBD2. The CDR3 spans 15 residues. The junction had 5 bases not matched to a gene; V was cut back by 0 bases and J by 5 bases. CDR1 and CDR2 (germline): SGHDT, YYEEEE. The CDR3 loop is CASSLGTGGRDTQYF. CDR3 nucleotides: TGTGCCAGCAGCTTGGGCACGGGGGGGCGAGATACGCAGTATTTT.